This T cell receptor (beta chain) came from a study of a mutant IDH1 vaccine in newly diagnosed glioma. In the study overall: Treated patients showed a male proportion of approximately 62%, a female proportion of approximately 38%, and a mean age of about 44 years. Patients previously underwent radiotherapy, temozolomide, or both, and most underwent both.

This CDR3 contains 14 residues. Trimming at V came to 8 bases and at J to 2 bases, leaving 7 bases not matched to a gene. The germline gives CDR1 MNHNY, CDR2 SVGAGI (reference sequence). This clone was observed a single time. Its antigen is undetermined. General observations from the study: Evidence of vaccine-induced immune responses was documented in around 93% of patients.

This sample's time point: baseline, week 1 (first vaccination visit). Treatment described: pre-vaccination baseline after standard-of-care therapy. Astrocytomas found in donors were new, WHO grade 3 or 4, IDH1-mutant and ATRX-lost. Only in-frame clones appear in the TCRdb table, and some are missing; sequencing was by immunoSEQ multiplex PCR. The sample holds some 70,000 clones, 75% to 85% seen once. The sample was PBMCs, taken from a glioma patient treated with radiotherapy, temozolomide or both. This receptor was identified in a man between 45 and 60 years old with glioma. The rearrangement uses TRBV6-6 and TRBJ2-7, with TRBD1 matching 9 bases. The CDR3 DNA reads TGTGCCAGCGGTACAGGACAGGGGACCTACGAGCAGTACTTC. This encodes CASGTGQGTYEQYF.